This TCR beta chain is from a study of T cells in Graves' hyperthyroidism and ophthalmopathy. CDR3 length: 14 residues. Deletions cut 5 bases from V and 1 base from J, with 12 bases between. The germline gives CDR1 SGHRS, CDR2 YFSETQ. Amplification of TCR beta CDR3 regions was performed using RNA transcripts as template. First-round RT-PCR with HTBI primers amplified the TCR CDR3 region. MiXCR, applied by TCRdb to the multiplex PCR reads, yields one record per CDR3 protein. The sample lists roughly 510,000 distinct CDR3 sequences, approximately 49% seen once, with about two fifths in the top ten. Exclusion of a patient resulted from uncontrolled infection, other autoimmune disease, pregnancy or lactation. Whole-study results and caveats: Researchers found most expanded thyroid clonotypes above 0.001 in blood as well. Ophthalmopathy could be told apart from stable hyperthyroidism with a 13 V-J model.

This clonotype appeared many times. Its antigen remains unidentified. The V call is TRBV5-1, the J call TRBJ2-5; tentative D call: TRBD2 (6 bases). The sequenced sample was peripheral blood or thyroid tissue (not recorded which). This clonotype was sampled from an adult woman with Graves' disease, either hyperthyroidism or ophthalmopathy (not recorded which). The CDR3 loop is CASRVDSGQETQYF. The DNA of the CDR3 is TGCGCCAGCAGGGTTGATAGCGGCCAAGAGACCCAGTACTTC. Based on the CDR3 plus reference TRBV5-1 and TRBJ2-5, the full variable domain is KAGVTQTPRYLIKTRGQQVTLSCSPISGHRSVSWYQQTPGQGLQFLFEYFSETQRNKGNFPGRFSGRQFSNSRSEMNVSTLELGDSALYLCASRVDSGQETQYFGPGTRLLVL.